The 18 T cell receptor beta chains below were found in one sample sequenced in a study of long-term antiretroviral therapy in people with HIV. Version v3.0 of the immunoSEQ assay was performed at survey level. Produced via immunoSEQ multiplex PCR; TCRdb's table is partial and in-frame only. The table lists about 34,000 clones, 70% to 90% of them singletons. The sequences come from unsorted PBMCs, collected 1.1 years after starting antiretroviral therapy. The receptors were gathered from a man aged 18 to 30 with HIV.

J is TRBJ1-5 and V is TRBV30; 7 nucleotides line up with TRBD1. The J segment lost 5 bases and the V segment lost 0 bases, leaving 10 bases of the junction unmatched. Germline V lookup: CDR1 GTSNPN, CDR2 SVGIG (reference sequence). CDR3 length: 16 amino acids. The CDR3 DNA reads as TGTGCCTGGAGTGTATTATTGGCAGGGGGATATCAGCCCCAGCATTTT. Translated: CAWSVLLAGGYQPQHF.

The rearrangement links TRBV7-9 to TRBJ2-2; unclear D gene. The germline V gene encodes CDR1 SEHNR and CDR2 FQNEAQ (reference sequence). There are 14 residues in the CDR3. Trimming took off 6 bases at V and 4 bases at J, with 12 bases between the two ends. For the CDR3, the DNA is TGTGCCAGCAGTTTCGGGCCCCGCACCGGGGAGCTGTTTTTT. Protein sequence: CASSFGPRTGELFF.

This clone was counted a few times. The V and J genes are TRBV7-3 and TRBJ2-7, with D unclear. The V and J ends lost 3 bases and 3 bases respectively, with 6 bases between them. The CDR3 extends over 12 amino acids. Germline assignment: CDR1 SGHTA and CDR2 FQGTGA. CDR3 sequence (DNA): TGTGCCAGCAGCTTCTCCGTCTACGAGCAGTACTTC. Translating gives CASSFSVYEQYF. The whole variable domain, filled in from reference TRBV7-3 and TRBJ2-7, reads GAGVSQTPSNKVTEKGKYVELRCDPISGHTALYWYRQSLGQGPEFLIYFQGTGAADDSGLPNDRFFAVRPEGSVSTLKIQRTERGDSAVYLCASSFSVYEQYFGPGTRLTVT.

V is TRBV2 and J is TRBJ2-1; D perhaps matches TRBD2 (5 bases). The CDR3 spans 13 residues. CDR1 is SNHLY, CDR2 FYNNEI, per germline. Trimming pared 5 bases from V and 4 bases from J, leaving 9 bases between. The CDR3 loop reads CASSPRLYNEQFF. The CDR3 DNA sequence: TGTGCCAGCAGTCCAAGACTATACAATGAGCAGTTCTTC.

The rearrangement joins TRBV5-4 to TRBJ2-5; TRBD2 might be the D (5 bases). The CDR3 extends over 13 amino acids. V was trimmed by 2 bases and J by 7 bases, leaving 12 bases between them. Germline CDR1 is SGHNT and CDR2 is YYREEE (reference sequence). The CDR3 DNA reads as TGTGCCAGCAGCTTCGAGGGTTTGTCGACCCAGTACTTC. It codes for CASSFEGLSTQYF.

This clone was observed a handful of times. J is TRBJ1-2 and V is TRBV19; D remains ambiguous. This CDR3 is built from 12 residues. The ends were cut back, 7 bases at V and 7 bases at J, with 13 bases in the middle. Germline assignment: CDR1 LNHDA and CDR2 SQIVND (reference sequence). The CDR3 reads CASTGGSSGYTF. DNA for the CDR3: TGTGCCAGTACAGGTGGAAGCAGTGGCTACACCTTC.

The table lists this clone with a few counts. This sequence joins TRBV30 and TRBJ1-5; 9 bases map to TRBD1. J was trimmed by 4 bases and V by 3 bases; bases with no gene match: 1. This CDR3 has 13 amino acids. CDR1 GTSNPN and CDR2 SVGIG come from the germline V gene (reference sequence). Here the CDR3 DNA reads TGTGCCTGGAGCGGGACAGGGAATCAGCCCCAGCATTTT. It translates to CAWSGTGNQPQHF.

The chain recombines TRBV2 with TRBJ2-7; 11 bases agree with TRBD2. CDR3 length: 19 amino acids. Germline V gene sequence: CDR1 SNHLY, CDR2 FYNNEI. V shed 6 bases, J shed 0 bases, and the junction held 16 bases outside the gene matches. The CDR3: CASRHAGGLAARSSYEQYF. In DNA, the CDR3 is TGTGCCAGCAGGCACGCAGGGGGACTAGCGGCGAGGAGCTCCTACGAGCAGTACTTC.

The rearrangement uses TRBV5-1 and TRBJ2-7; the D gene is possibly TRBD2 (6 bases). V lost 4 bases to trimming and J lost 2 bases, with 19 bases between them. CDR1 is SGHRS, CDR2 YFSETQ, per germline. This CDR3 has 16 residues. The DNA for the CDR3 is TGCGCCAGCAGCCCAGCCCTACTTTCTAGCGCCTACGAGCAGTACTTC. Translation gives CASSPALLSSAYEQYF.

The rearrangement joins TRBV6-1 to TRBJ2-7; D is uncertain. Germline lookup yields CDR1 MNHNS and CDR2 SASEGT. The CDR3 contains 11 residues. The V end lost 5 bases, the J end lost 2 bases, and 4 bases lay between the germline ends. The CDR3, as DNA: TGTGCCAGCAGTTATCCCTACGAGCAGTACTTC. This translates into CASSYPYEQYF.

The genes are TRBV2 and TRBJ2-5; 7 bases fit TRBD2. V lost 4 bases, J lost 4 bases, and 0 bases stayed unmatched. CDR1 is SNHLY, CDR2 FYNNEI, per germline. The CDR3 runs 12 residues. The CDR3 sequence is CASSGGGETQYF. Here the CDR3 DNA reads TGTGCCAGCAGTGGGGGGGGAGAGACCCAGTACTTC.

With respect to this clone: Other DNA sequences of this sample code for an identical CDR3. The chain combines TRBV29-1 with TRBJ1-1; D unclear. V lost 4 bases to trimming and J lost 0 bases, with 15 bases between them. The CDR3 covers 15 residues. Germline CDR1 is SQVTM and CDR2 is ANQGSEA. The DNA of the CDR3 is TGCAGCGTTGCATCCGGTTGGGGTATGAACACTGAAGCTTTCTTT. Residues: CSVASGWGMNTEAFF.

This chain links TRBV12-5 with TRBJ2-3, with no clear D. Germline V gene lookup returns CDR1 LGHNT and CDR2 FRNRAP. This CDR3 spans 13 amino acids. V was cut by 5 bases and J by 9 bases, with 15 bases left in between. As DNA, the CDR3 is TGTGCTAGTGGTGACTCCCTCGATACCACGCAGTATTTT. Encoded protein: CASGDSLDTTQYF.

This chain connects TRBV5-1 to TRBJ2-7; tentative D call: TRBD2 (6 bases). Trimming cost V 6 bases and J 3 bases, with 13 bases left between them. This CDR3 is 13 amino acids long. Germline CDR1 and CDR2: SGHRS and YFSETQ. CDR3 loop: CASTSLRGYEQYF. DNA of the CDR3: TGCGCCAGCACCTCCCTGCGGGGCTACGAGCAGTACTTC.

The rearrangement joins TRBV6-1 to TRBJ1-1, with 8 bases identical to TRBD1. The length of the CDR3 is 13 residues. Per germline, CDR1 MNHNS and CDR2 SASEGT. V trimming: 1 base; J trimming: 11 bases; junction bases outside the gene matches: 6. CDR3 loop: CASSEERRGRAFF. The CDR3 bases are TGTGCCAGCAGTGAAGAGCGCAGGGGGCGTGCTTTCTTT.

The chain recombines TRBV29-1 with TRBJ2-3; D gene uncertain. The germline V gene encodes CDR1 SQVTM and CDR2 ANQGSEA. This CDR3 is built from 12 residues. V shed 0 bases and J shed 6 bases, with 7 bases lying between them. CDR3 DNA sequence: TGCAGCGTTGAAGATCTGATGGATACGCAGTATTTT. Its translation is CSVEDLMDTQYF.

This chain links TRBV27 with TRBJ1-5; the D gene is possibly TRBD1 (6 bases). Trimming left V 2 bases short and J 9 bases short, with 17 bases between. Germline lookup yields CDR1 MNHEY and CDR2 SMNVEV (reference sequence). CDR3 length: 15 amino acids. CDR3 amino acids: CASSLDRGHLRPQHF. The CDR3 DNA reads TGTGCCAGCAGTTTAGACCGGGGACACCTGCGGCCCCAGCATTTT.

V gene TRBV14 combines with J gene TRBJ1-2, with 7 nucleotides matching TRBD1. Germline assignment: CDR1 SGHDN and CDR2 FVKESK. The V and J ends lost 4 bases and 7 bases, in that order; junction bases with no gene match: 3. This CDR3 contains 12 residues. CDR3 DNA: TGTGCCAGCAGCCGCCCAGGGGGTGGCTACACCTTC. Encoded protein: CASSRPGGGYTF.